Below, one TCR beta chain is given with its context. This clone was observed once. It lacks a known antigen. Base-call qualities are not available, and no considerably larger clone is one nucleotide away. Library generation was performed with the immunoSEQ multiplex PCR assay. The multiplex PCR relied on a mix of 60 forward primers for TCR Vbeta segments and 13 reverse primers for TCR Jbeta segments. A multiplex PCR assay on genomic DNA amplified the CDR3 region of rearranged TCR beta genes. Amplified TCR beta libraries were sequenced as 87-base-pair reads on the Illumina HiSeq System. The original methods were these. Across the 670 or so repertoires, a later analysis counted roughly 84 million unique TCR beta chains, around 11 million of which were shared by at least two donors. Raw reads were error-corrected and collapsed into unique sequences by a nearest-neighbor algorithm in which closely related sequences were merged to remove PCR and sequencing errors. Alignment of CDR3 sequences to IMGT reference sequences was used to assign V, D and J gene segments. For a sequence to be retained, a match of at least six nucleotides was required to both a V gene segment and a J gene segment. A rearrangement was called productive if the CDR3 had no stop codons and remained in frame with V and J, and every other rearrangement was called non-productive. Following IMGT convention, CDR3 was defined as the stretch from the second conserved V-encoded cysteine to the conserved J-encoded phenylalanine. The earlier analysis of some 580 of the donors excluded any sequence lacking an unambiguous match to a single V gene segment. An earlier analysis of fewer than 750 of the donors classified V segments as functional when productive rearrangements were above 56.7% and as segregating when the standard deviation between donors was above 5%. A statistical classification framework was built for diagnosing cytomegalovirus status from the catalog of TCR beta chain sequences. In a later analysis, V and J genes were assigned by comparing TCR nucleotide sequences against IMGT/GENE-DB human TR gene sequences. The TCRdist pipeline was used in a later analysis to assign CDR3 sequences and most-parsimonious VDJ recombination scenarios. In a later analysis, each TCR beta chain was defined by its CDR3 amino acid sequence together with its V-gene family, and reads without a unique V-gene family were excluded. A later analysis removed 500 to 600 highly shared, low-generation-probability nucleotide sequences to deal with suspected cross-contamination and a sequencing artifact. In a later analysis, a clonal expansion index for each public chain was calculated from normalized within-repertoire ranks of inferred template counts. In a later analysis, generation probabilities were computed with a VDJ recombination model fitted to out-of-frame rearrangements, and the resulting probabilities were checked against IGoR. In a later analysis, hypergeometric tests were used to score TCR-TCR, TCR-HLA and TCR-CMV co-occurrence, with a repertoire-size bias correction applied to TCR pairs. In a later analysis, false discovery rates were estimated by permuting HLA or CMV assignments 20 times. In a later analysis, co-occurring TCRs were grouped using DBSCAN, with TCRdist sequence similarity added in when clustering inside HLA-allele-positive subsets. Co-occurrence clustering excluded repertoires with fewer than 30,000 or more than 120,000 public chains, plus five with anomalous nucleotide sharing. As stored in TCRdb, this immuneACCESS dataset retains in-frame rearrangements with V and J assigned. A fraction of the clones does not appear; measured against another copy, unresolved V genes explain less than half of the discrepancy, and the remainder lacks a known reason. The V and J calls and clone size come from that table; D and trimming were worked out from the DNA. Within this sample are 210,000 or so clones, with 75% to 80% of them counted one time only. More than 1.5% of the sample is in the top ten clones.

The junction shows trimming of 1 base on V and 0 bases on J, plus 11 bases between the germline ends. From cysteine to phenylalanine, the CDR3 is 16 amino acids long. Just CDR3 DNA is preserved here, 48 bases in frame from base 1. According to the germline V gene, CDR1 reads KGHSH and CDR2 reads LQKENI. This sample is part of a study of cytomegalovirus exposure and HLA in healthy donors listed by TCRdb under 2017. Regarding the complete study: In an earlier analysis of fewer than 750 of the donors, about 270 Gb of sequence data and 100 million or so unique TCR beta sequences from roughly 180 million T cells were reported. About 280 gigabases of sequencing data and around 80 million unique TCR sequences made up an early release that covered roughly 670 HLA-typed donors. The aim of the study was to test whether cataloging public T cell receptors could identify signatures of past pathogen exposure. High-throughput TCR immunosequencing, statistical association of individual TCRs with disease status, and machine learning were combined to predict cytomegalovirus infection status. Among roughly 370 genotyped donors of the cohort, an average of about 240,000 unique TCR beta nucleotide sequences were sequenced per donor, roughly 20% of them non-productive. The T cell repertoires of around 730 subjects were profiled by immunosequencing and related to cytomegalovirus serostatus. In a later genetic analysis, genome-wide SNP genotypes for about three fifths of the 666 donors were used, and that subset was treated as a discovery cohort. Typing coverage varied by locus: about 620-630 donors for A, B, C, DRB1 and DQB1; under 550 for DQA1; around 610 for DPA1; more than 450 for DPB1. A later analysis re-examined previously published TCR beta repertoires from 500 to 700 donors and added high-resolution HLA genotyping to investigate patterns of TCR occurrence. Five DR-DQ haplotypes were handled as single units for association and clustering, since linkage in the cohort was strong. A separate validation cohort of approximately 130 different subjects was used in addition to the roughly 670-subject first cohort. HLA typing covered class I and class II loci at four-digit resolution. Every discovery cohort repertoire had been produced on one sequencing platform. Among the roughly 400 genotyped donors, more than 70% belonged to the genetic ancestry cluster associated with self-reported Caucasian donors. Rather than using new phenotypic data, the later analysis identified candidate immune exposures from TCR beta sequences and from how often those sequences occurred across donors. Donor age, sex, ethnicity and CMV serostatus were compiled alongside the repertoire data. An earlier analysis of several hundred of the donors applied high-throughput TCR beta sequencing to assess whether each TCR beta V gene segment acted as functional or pseudogenic.

The cohort consisted of hundreds of healthy bone marrow donors. At the time of sampling, every cohort member was nominally healthy, though immune exposures that went unrecorded were likely present. The donor tested CMV seronegative, placing the donor among the 350 or so seronegative members of the cohort. Each donor provided a peripheral blood sample, and peripheral blood mononuclear cells were used for TCR beta sequencing. The Qiagen DNeasy Blood Extraction Kit was used to extract genomic DNA from the blood cell samples. The paper as a whole reports these results and caveats: A later analysis found that HLA-associated TCR beta chains were more clonally expanded and had lower generation probabilities than equally common non-associated chains. The presence/absence analyses assumed that sequencing depth was roughly uniform across donors, and that assumption may not be true. Because counts were too low, seventeen rarely observed V segments, including chromosome 9 orphons, were left out of the earlier analysis of several hundred of the donors. Specific HLA alleles were associated with more than 15,000 TCR beta sequences at a false discovery rate of 0.05 in a later analysis. Cytomegalovirus status was reported to be diagnosed by the classifier with high specificity and sensitivity in both the original and validation cohorts. A further reported finding was that TCR beta sequences accurately predicted the HLA-A and HLA-B alleles for most subjects in the first cohort. An earlier analysis of approximately 500 of the donors showed that most TCR beta V segments appeared in productive rearrangements either about 90% or about 30% of the time, which broadly matched IMGT annotations. According to a later analysis, parvovirus B19, influenza, CMV and Epstein-Barr virus appeared linked to several top co-occurrence clusters. According to a later genetic analysis, donors in an Asian-associated ancestry cluster had fewer N-insertions in productive TCRs than the approximately 610-donor mean. A total of about 150 TCR beta chains were listed by the study as associated with cytomegalovirus. Because HLA typing was unavailable for some donors at each locus, only the typed subset was used in association tests. A few of the identified cytomegalovirus-associated TCR beta chains were confirmed in vitro to be specific for cytomegalovirus antigens. It was suggested by the authors that the approach could potentially be generalized to other disease states and immunological phenotypes. While some public TCRs were present in many individuals, most TCR sequences turned up only very rarely across donors. A later analysis found that TCR association rates varied across HLA loci, with DRB1 alleles showing the most associated TCRs and HLA-C alleles the fewest. According to a later analysis, most CMV-associated TCR beta chains appeared to be HLA-restricted, and the HLA associations seemed to be driven largely by CMV exposure. Because the 87-base-pair reads could not distinguish some IMGT-functional V segments, including TRBV6-2 and TRBV6-3, those segments were excluded. V-gene and J-gene trimming of TCR beta chains was associated with a missense DCLRE1C variant in a later genetic analysis, and the association was replicated in an independent cohort. Linkage disequilibrium might explain the correlated functional status among segregating V segments, but an unknown experimental factor could not be ruled out. CMV serostatus was the only immune exposure information available for the cohort. When HLA alleles, especially DR and DQ, strongly co-occurred, attributing TCR associations to individual alleles was difficult. The sequencing pipeline was judged likely to have produced a cluster of highly shared sequence variants as a technical artifact. This cohort had only TCR beta chains sequenced, and the lack of alpha or paired-chain data limited which features could be detected.

Source material: PBMCs. The sequence links TRBV18 to TRBJ2-3; TRBD1 is perhaps the D gene, given 5 matching bases. This TCR was sampled from a man aged 18 to 29 in good health and CMV-seronegative. The CDR3 amino acid sequence is: CASSPQGRSSTDTQYF. The sequenced DNA is TGTGCCAGCTCACCACAGGGGCGGTCTAGCACAGATACGCAGTATTTT. Reference TRBV18 and TRBJ2-3 proteins supply the regions before and after the CDR3; the full variable domain is: NAGVMQNPRHLVRRRGQEARLRCSPMKGHSHVYWYRQLPEEGLKFMVYLQKENIIDESGMPKERFSAEFPKEGPSILRIQQVVRGDSAAYFCASSPQGRSSTDTQYFGPGTRLTVL.